The clone carrying this T cell receptor (beta chain) was counted a few times. Its antigen is unknown. The sample originates from a study of beta chain features in type 1 diabetes. Study context: When patients were set against healthy donors, age, gender and cell yields were similar. Examined across all samples were about 110,000,000 sorted cells.

General study results and limits: Researchers report that Type 1 diabetes patients had moderately but significantly shorter TCRB CDR3s across all four CD4+ subsets.

Every isolated RNA sample was fully reverse transcribed, so sequencing captured expressed TCRB transcripts. Sequencing used immunoSEQ multiplex PCR; TCRdb keeps in-frame clones, though not all of them. The sample has over 200,000 clones; about a tenth are singletons. Between the trimmed V and J ends, which lost 0 bases and 4 bases, there was a span of 9 bases. The CDR3 totals 14 residues. Germline loops: CDR1 SGHDN, CDR2 FVKESK. Sequences were obtained from naive CD4+ T cells from blood. This sequence joins TRBV14 and TRBJ1-1; D call uncertain. The clonotype comes from a man younger than 40 with type 1 diabetes. CDR3 loop: CASSQERGSTEAFF. The CDR3 nucleotides are TGTGCCAGCAGCCAAGAGCGAGGGAGCACTGAAGCTTTCTTT. Using reference TRBV14 and TRBJ1-1 for the parts outside the CDR3, the full variable domain is EAGVTQFPSHSVIEKGQTVTLRCDPISGHDNLYWYRRVMGKEIKFLLHFVKESKQDESGMPNNRFLAERTGGTYSTLKVQPAELEDSGVYFCASSQERGSTEAFFGQGTRLTVV.